This T cell receptor (beta chain) was sequenced for a study of blood T cell repertoires in COVID-19. Looking at the study overall: Samples representing acute and convalescent COVID-19 were sourced from the United States, Italy and Spain.

The length of the CDR3 is 14 residues. Germline V gene data show CDR1 as LNHDA and CDR2 as SQIVND (reference sequence). V was clipped by 6 bases and J by 5 bases; unmatched bases: 7. The table came from immunoSEQ multiplex PCR; TCRdb's copy has only in-frame clones and leaves some out. There are some 100,000 clones in the sample; 88% occur only once, and around 6.5% lies in the top ten. The gene calls are TRBV19 and TRBJ2-1; TRBD2 agrees at 7 bases. The receptor comes from a woman aged 55-70 years with acute or convalescent COVID-19. Sequenced input: peripheral blood. As DNA, the CDR3 is TGTGCCAGTAGGAACCGGGACTACGACAATGAGCAGTTCTTC. Amino acid sequence: CASRNRDYDNEQFF.